The entry below describes one TCR beta chain. This specimen comes from a study of T cell changes during pregnancy in multiple sclerosis. Data came from immunoSEQ multiplex PCR; TCRdb stores just in-frame clones and leaves some out. The data contain approximately 25,000 clones, 88% of them singletons. The CDR3 has 14 amino acids. Germline V lookup: CDR1 WSHSY, CDR2 SAAADI. Deletions cut 3 bases from V and 1 base from J, with 10 bases between. The chain recombines TRBV10-2 with TRBJ2-7, with no clear D. The material sequenced was CD4+ T cells from peripheral blood mononuclear cells, taken in the first trimester of pregnancy. This TCR was recovered from a female donor in good health, enrolled as a control in a pregnancy study. CDR3 in DNA: TGCGCCAGCAGTGATCTGATTAGTTCCTACGAGCAGTACTTC. This sequence encodes CASSDLISSYEQYF.